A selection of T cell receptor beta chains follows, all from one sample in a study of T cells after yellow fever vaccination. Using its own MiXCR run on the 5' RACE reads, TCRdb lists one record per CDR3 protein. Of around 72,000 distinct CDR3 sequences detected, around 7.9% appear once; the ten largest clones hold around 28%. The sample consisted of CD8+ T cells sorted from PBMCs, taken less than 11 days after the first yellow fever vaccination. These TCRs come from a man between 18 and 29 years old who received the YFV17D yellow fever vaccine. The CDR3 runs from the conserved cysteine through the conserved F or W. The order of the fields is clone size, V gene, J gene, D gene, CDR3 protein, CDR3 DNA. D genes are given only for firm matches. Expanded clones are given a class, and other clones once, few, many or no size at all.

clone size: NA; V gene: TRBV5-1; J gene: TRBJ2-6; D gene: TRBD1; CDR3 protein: CASSPLRQGEPGANVLTF; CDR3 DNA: TGCGCCAGCAGTCCCCTTCGGCAGGGGGAACCTGGGGCCAACGTCCTGACTTTC
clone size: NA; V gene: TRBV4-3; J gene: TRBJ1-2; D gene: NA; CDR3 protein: CASSRERQAHYGYTF; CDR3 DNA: TGCGCCAGCAGCCGAGAAAGACAGGCTCACTATGGCTACACCTTC
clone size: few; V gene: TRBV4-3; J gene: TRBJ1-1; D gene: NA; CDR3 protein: CASSQDSGRNTEAFF; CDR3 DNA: TGCGCCAGCAGCCAAGATTCTGGACGGAACACTGAAGCTTTCTTT
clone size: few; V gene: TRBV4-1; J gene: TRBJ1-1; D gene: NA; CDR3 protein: CASSQDLRGTEAFF; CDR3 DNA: TGCGCCAGCAGCCAAGATCTTCGGGGGACTGAAGCTTTCTTT
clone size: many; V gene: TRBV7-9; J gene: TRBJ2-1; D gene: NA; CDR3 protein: CASSFGAKRDEQFF; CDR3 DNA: TGTGCCAGCAGCTTCGGCGCAAAGAGGGATGAGCAGTTCTTC
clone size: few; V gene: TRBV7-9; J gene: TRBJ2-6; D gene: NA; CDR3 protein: CASTSGANVLTF; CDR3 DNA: TGTGCCAGCACTAGTGGGGCCAACGTCCTGACTTTC
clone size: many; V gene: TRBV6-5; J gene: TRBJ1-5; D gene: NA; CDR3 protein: CASSSSWNQPQHF; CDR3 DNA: TGTGCCAGCAGTTCCAGTTGGAATCAGCCCCAGCATTTT
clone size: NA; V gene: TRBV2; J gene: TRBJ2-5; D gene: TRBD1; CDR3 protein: CASEERQGTSQETQYF; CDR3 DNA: TGTGCCAGCGAAGAGAGACAGGGCACGTCCCAAGAGACCCAGTACTTC
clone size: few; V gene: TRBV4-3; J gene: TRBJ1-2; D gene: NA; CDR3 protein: CASSQGLANYGYTF; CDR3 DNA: TGCGCCAGCAGCCAAGGGCTGGCTAACTATGGCTACACCTTC
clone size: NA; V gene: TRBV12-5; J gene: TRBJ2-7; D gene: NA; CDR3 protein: CASGPPSHREQYF; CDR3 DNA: TGTGCTAGTGGGCCCCCCTCCCATAGGGAGCAGTACTTC
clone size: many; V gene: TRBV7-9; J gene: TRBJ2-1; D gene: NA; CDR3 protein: CASSQDGGYEQFF; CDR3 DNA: TGTGCCAGCAGCCAGGACGGAGGATATGAGCAGTTCTTC
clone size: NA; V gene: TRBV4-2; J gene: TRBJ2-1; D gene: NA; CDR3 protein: CASGPGGQHNEQFF; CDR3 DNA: TGTGCCAGCGGCCCCGGGGGACAGCACAATGAGCAGTTCTTC
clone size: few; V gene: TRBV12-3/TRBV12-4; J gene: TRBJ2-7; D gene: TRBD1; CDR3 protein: CASTAGTGPSYEQYF; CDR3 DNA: TGTGCCAGCACCGCCGGGACAGGGCCCTCCTACGAGCAGTACTTC
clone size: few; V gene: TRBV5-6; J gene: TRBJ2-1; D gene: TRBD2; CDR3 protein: CASSLSQRGDEQFF; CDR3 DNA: TGTGCCAGCAGCTTGTCCCAGCGGGGGGATGAGCAGTTCTTC
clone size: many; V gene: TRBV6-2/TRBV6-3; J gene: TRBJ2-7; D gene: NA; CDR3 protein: CASSYWGQTYEQYF; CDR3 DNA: TGTGCCAGCAGTTACTGGGGCCAGACCTACGAGCAGTACTTC
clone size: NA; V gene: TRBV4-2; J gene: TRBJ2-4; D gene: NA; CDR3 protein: CASREDGLAKNIQYF; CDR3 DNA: TGTGCCAGCAGGGAGGACGGATTAGCCAAAAACATTCAGTACTTC
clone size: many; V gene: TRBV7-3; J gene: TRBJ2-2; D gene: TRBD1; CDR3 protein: CASSWGQGNGELFF; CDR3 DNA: TGTGCCAGCAGCTGGGGACAGGGGAACGGGGAGCTGTTTTTT
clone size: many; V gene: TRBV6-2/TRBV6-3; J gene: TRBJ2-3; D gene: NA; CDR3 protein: CASRTWDTQYF; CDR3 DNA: TGTGCCAGCAGGACGTGGGATACGCAGTATTTT
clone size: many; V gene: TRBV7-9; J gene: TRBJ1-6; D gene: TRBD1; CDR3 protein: CASSRDRAVEPLHF; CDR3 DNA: TGTGCCAGCAGCCGGGACAGGGCCGTGGAACCCCTCCACTTT
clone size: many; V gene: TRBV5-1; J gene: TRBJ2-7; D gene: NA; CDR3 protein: CASSSDSSYEQYF; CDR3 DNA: TGCGCCAGCAGCTCTGACAGCTCCTACGAGCAGTACTTC
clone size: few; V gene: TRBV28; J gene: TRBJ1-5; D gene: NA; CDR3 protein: CASSSGDGQPQHF; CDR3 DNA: TGTGCCAGCAGTTCAGGGGACGGTCAGCCCCAGCATTTT
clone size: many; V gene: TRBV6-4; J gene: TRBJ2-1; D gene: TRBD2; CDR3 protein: CASSEKAGGYNEQFF; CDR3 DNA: TGTGCCAGCAGTGAAAAAGCGGGGGGGTACAATGAGCAGTTCTTC
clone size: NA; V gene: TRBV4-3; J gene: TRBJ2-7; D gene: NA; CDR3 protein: CASSQAVQGGGYEQYF; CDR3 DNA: TGCGCCAGCAGCCAAGCTGTCCAGGGAGGTGGGTACGAGCAGTACTTC
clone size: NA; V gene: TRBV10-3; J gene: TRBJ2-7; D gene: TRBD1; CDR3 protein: CAISESGTGGRYEQYF; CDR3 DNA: TGTGCCATCAGTGAGTCGGGGACAGGGGGGAGGTACGAGCAGTACTTC
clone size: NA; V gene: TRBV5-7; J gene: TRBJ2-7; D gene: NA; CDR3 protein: CAISPGTNSYEQYF; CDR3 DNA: TGTGCCATCAGCCCCGGGACGAACTCCTACGAGCAGTACTTC
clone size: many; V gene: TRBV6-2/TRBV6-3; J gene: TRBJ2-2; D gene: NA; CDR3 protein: CAVPADTGELFF; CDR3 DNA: TGTGCCGTGCCTGCTGACACCGGGGAGCTGTTTTTT
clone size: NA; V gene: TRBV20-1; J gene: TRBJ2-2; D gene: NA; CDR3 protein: CSAAGTTNTGELFF; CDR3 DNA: TGCAGTGCCGCCGGGACAACTAACACCGGGGAGCTGTTTTTT
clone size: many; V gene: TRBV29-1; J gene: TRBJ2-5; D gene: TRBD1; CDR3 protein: CSVTGTGMGETQYF; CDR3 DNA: TGCAGCGTTACCGGGACAGGGATGGGAGAGACCCAGTACTTC
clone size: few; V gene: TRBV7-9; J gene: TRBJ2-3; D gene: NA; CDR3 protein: CASSFTGQYPSTDTQYF; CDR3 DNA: TGTGCCAGCAGCTTTACTGGACAGTACCCTAGCACAGATACGCAGTATTTT
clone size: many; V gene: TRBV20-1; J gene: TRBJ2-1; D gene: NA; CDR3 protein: CSASRGGPAAHEQFF; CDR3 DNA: TGCAGTGCTAGTAGGGGCGGCCCAGCCGCCCATGAGCAGTTCTTC
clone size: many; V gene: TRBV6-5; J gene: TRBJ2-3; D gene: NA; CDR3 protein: CASSRPTFGESTDTQYF; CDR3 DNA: TGTGCCAGCAGTCGCCCCACCTTTGGGGAGAGCACAGATACGCAGTATTTT
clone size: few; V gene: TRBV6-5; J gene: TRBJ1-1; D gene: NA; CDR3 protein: CASSYRRGPGGTEAFF; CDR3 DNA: TGTGCCAGCAGTTATAGGAGGGGCCCGGGGGGCACTGAAGCTTTCTTT
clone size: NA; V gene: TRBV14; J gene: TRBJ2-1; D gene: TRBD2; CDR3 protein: CASSQVWTSGRGDEQFF; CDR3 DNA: TGTGCCAGCAGCCAAGTCTGGACTAGCGGCCGTGGGGATGAGCAGTTCTTC
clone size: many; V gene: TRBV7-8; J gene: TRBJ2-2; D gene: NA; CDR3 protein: CASSSRASNTGELFF; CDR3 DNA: TGTGCCAGCAGCTCCAGGGCGTCGAACACCGGGGAGCTGTTTTTT
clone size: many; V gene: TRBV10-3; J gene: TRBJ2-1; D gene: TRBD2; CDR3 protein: CAISLGGGASYNEQFF; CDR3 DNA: TGTGCCATCAGTTTAGGCGGGGGGGCCTCCTACAATGAGCAGTTCTTC
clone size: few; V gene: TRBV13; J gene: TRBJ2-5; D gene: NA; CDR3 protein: CASSRSNGVETQYF; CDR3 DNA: TGTGCCAGCAGCCGCTCTAATGGGGTTGAGACCCAGTACTTC
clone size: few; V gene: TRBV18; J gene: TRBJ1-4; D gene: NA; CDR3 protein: CASSLSALWTDPSTNEKLFF; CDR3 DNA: TGTGCCAGCTCACTCTCCGCTCTATGGACAGACCCTTCAACTAATGAAAAACTGTTTTTT
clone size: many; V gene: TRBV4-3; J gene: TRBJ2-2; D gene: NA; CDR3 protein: CASSQDRGWGGELFF; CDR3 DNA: TGCGCCAGCAGCCAAGATCGCGGGTGGGGCGGGGAGCTGTTTTTT
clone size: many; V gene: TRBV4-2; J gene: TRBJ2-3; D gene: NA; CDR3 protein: CASSQEAGLLTDTQYF; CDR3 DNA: TGTGCCAGCAGCCAAGAGGCGGGCCTACTCACAGATACGCAGTATTTT
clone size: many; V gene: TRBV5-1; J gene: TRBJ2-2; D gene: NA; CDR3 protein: CASSLDRSGTGELFF; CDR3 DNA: TGCGCCAGCAGCTTGGATCGGTCGGGCACCGGGGAGCTGTTTTTT
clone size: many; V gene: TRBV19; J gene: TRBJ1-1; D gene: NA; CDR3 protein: CASSIEGLNTEAFF; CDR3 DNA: TGTGCCAGTAGTATAGAGGGGCTGAACACTGAAGCTTTCTTT
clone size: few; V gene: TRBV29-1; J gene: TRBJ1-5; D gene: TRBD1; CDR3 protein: CSVAGGDSNQPQHF; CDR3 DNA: TGCAGCGTTGCAGGGGGGGATAGCAATCAGCCCCAGCATTTT